The next 15 T cell receptor beta chains were all read from a single sample in a study of cytomegalovirus exposure and HLA in healthy donors. Vbeta (60) and Jbeta (13) primers were used in the PCR. The method was immunoSEQ multiplex PCR; TCRdb's version includes in-frame clones alone and lacks a portion of them. Among roughly 180,000 clones listed, 84% were seen once. The sample taken for sequencing was PBMCs. Receptor source: a man under 40 in good health and CMV-seronegative.

Details on this clone: The identical CDR3 is also encoded by other nucleotide sequences in the sample. In nucleotides, the CDR3 is TGCAGCGTGGGAACAGGGGGTATAGAGACCCAGTACTTC. Translated: CSVGTGGIETQYF. The V gene is TRBV29-1, the J gene TRBJ2-5, with 8 bases aligning to TRBD1. The CDR3 consists of 13 residues. V gave up 6 bases and J gave up 4 bases; unmatched junction bases: 7. In germline, CDR1 is SQVTM, CDR2 ANQGSEA.

This chain connects TRBV28 to TRBJ2-6, with TRBD2 matching 8 bases. V gave up 7 bases and J gave up 0 bases; unmatched junction bases: 8. Germline assignment: CDR1 MDHEN and CDR2 SYDVKM. This CDR3 spans 17 amino acids. The CDR3 region is CASTYHAGGSGANVLTF. The CDR3 nucleotides read TGTGCCAGCACCTACCACGCGGGGGGCTCTGGGGCCAACGTCCTGACTTTC. The variable domain in full, completed from reference TRBV28 and TRBJ2-6, reads DVKVTQSSRYLVKRTGEKVFLECVQDMDHENMFWYRQDPGLGLRLIYFSYDVKMKEKGDIPEGYSVSREKKERFSLILESASTNQTSMYLCASTYHAGGSGANVLTFGAGSRLTVL.

This chain joins TRBV19 and TRBJ2-7, with 7 bases identical to TRBD1. J lost 5 bases, V lost 6 bases, and 7 bases had no gene match. Germline V gene lookup returns CDR1 LNHDA and CDR2 SQIVND (reference sequence). The CDR3 totals 13 residues. The CDR3 reads CASRGQSSDEQYF. CDR3 in DNA: TGTGCCAGTAGGGGACAGTCATCGGACGAGCAGTACTTC.

The chain carries TRBV5-6 and TRBJ2-1; the match to TRBD2 covers 7 bases. Trimming took 2 bases from V and 4 from J; bases not matched to a gene: 6. Germline values: CDR1 SGHDT, CDR2 YYEEEE. The CDR3 loop spans 15 amino acids. This CDR3 reads CASSFNERDYNEQFF. In DNA, the CDR3 is TGTGCCAGCAGCTTTAACGAGCGGGATTACAATGAGCAGTTCTTC.

The chain combines TRBV11-3 with TRBJ2-3; TRBD2 might be the D (5 bases). There are 13 residues in the CDR3. V lost 5 bases and J 4 bases, leaving 10 bases between the germline ends. CDR1 is SGHNT and CDR2 is YENEEA in the germline V gene. CDR3 in DNA: TGTGCCAGCAGCGGCCGGACTCCAGATACGCAGTATTTT. Translated, it gives CASSGRTPDTQYF.

V usage is TRBV29-1 and J usage is TRBJ2-7; tentative D call: TRBD2 (5 bases). From germline, CDR1 is SQVTM and CDR2 ANQGSEA. The CDR3 extends over 13 amino acids. The CDR3, as DNA: TGCGGTGCATGTACTCTCGAGGGCTACGAGCAGTACTTC. This gives the protein CGACTLEGYEQYF.

The genes are TRBV30 and TRBJ2-5; 8 positions agree with TRBD1. The germline V gene has CDR1 GTSNPN and CDR2 SVGIG (reference sequence). This CDR3 is built from 13 residues. J was trimmed by 5 bases and V by 4 bases; bases with no gene match: 6. The DNA for the CDR3 is TGTGCCTGGACCATCCAGGGGGCCGAGACCCAGTACTTC. Translating gives CAWTIQGAETQYF.

The chain links TRBV10-1 to TRBJ1-2, with 12 positions matching TRBD1. V lost 5 bases, J lost 3 bases, and 10 bases stayed unmatched. From germline, CDR1 is WNHNN and CDR2 SYGVQD (reference sequence). The CDR3 is made up of 17 amino acids. The CDR3 DNA reads as TGCGCCAGCAGTTCCGGGACAGGGGGCGTCTCAGACTATGGCTACACCTTC. Translated, it gives CASSSGTGGVSDYGYTF.

This chain uses TRBV23-1 with TRBJ1-5, with TRBD1 matching 8 bases. TRBV23-1 is placed among ORFs of uncertain function. The V gene end was trimmed by 9 bases and the J gene end by 0 bases; junction bases not matched to a gene: 10. The CDR3 is 16 amino acids. The CDR3 region has the DNA TGCGCCAGAACCGACAGGGGAACGGGTAGCAATCAGCCCCAGCATTTT. The encoded protein is CARTDRGTGSNQPQHF.

The J gene is TRBJ1-5, the V gene TRBV19; 10 bases fit TRBD1. V shed 5 bases, J shed 7 bases, and the junction held 14 bases outside the gene matches. This CDR3 is 17 amino acids long. The germline V gene encodes CDR1 LNHDA and CDR2 SQIVND (reference sequence). The CDR3 loop is CASSPGQGIPSLQPQHF. The CDR3 nucleotides read TGTGCCAGTAGTCCGGGACAGGGGATCCCCAGTTTGCAGCCCCAGCATTTT.

Concerning this clone: This same CDR3 is encoded by further DNA sequences in the sample. The chain carries TRBV18 and TRBJ2-7; 9 bases line up with TRBD2. The CDR3 extends over 16 amino acids. Looked up from germline, CDR1 is KGHSH and CDR2 is LQKENI. Trimming took 4 bases from V and 2 from J; bases not matched to a gene: 9. The CDR3 sequence: CASSLRSSGGTYEQYF. CDR3 DNA: TGTGCCAGCTCACTCAGGAGTAGCGGGGGTACCTACGAGCAGTACTTC.

The rearrangement links TRBV6-5 to TRBJ2-7, with D possibly being TRBD2 (6 bases). V dropped 2 bases and J dropped 5 bases, with 16 bases sitting between them. Germline V lookup: CDR1 MNHEY, CDR2 SVGAGI. The CDR3 contains 15 residues. The CDR3: CASSYTGAPGDEQYF. The CDR3 coding sequence is TGTGCCAGCAGTTACACGGGAGCCCCGGGGGACGAGCAGTACTTC.

The J gene is TRBJ2-3, the V gene TRBV7-6, with D unclear. CDR1 and CDR2 (germline): SGHVS, FNYEAQ. V was trimmed by 5 bases and J by 2 bases, leaving 20 bases between them. The CDR3 consists of 17 residues. CDR3 sequence (DNA): TGTGCCAGCAGCCGCATGGTGGCGGAACCTCTCACAGATACGCAGTATTTT. Protein sequence: CASSRMVAEPLTDTQYF.

The genes are TRBV6-5 and TRBJ2-3; 9 nucleotides align to TRBD2. With 5 bases clipped from V and 10 bases from J, the junction kept 13 bases outside the gene matches. The CDR3 is made up of 15 amino acids. Germline CDR1 and CDR2: MNHEY and SVGAGI. The CDR3 DNA is TGTGCCAGCAGTACACCAGCGGGGGGATCGGGCCCGCAGTATTTT. Translation gives CASSTPAGGSGPQYF.

The chain carries TRBV6-1 and TRBJ1-5; D is perhaps TRBD1 (6 bases). V gave up 6 bases and J gave up 5 bases, with 17 bases separating them. CDR3 length: 15 residues. From germline, CDR1 is MNHNS and CDR2 SASEGT. The CDR3 region is CASRGEGGRYQPQHF. The CDR3 nucleotides are TGTGCCAGCAGGGGGGAGGGGGGGAGGTATCAGCCCCAGCATTTT.